Listed here are 23 T cell receptor beta chains from one sample, sequenced in a study of technical replicates of blood from a few donors. Sequencing was performed with immunoSEQ multiplex PCR; in TCRdb, only in-frame clones are kept and a portion is missing. This sample yields around 64,000 clones, of which 80% to 95% are seen a single time; 4.2% belongs to the top ten. Sequenced sample: PBMCs. The receptors were gathered from a human donor in good health. Some clones in this sample may be carry-over from other donors' samples.

V and J are TRBV18 and TRBJ2-3; 11 bases match TRBD2. V was pared by 3 bases and J by 4 bases, with 3 bases of the junction left unmatched. The germline V gene encodes CDR1 KGHSH and CDR2 LQKENI. The length of the CDR3 is 15 residues. CDR3 loop: CASSPIAGGADTQYF. The CDR3 DNA follows: TGTGCCAGCTCACCCATAGCGGGAGGGGCAGATACGCAGTATTTT.

The J gene is TRBJ2-5, the V gene TRBV5-1; the match to TRBD1 covers 8 bases. CDR1 is SGHRS, CDR2 YFSETQ, per germline. The junction had 11 bases not matched to a gene; V was cut back by 4 bases and J by 3 bases. CDR3 size: 16 residues. The CDR3 protein is CASSPTGQGAEETQYF. CDR3 DNA: TGCGCCAGCAGCCCCACTGGGCAGGGGGCGGAAGAGACCCAGTACTTC. Based on the CDR3 plus reference TRBV5-1 and TRBJ2-5, the full variable domain is KAGVTQTPRYLIKTRGQQVTLSCSPISGHRSVSWYQQTPGQGLQFLFEYFSETQRNKGNFPGRFSGRQFSNSRSEMNVSTLELGDSALYLCASSPTGQGAEETQYFGPGTRLLVL.

J is TRBJ1-2 and V is TRBV19; 8 nucleotides agree with TRBD1. In germline, CDR1 is LNHDA, CDR2 SQIVND (reference sequence). This CDR3 region has 14 residues. With 6 bases clipped from V and 8 bases from J, the junction kept 11 bases outside the gene matches. The CDR3 sequence: CASRADRDSGGYTF. The DNA of the CDR3 is TGTGCCAGTAGAGCGGACAGGGATTCGGGAGGCTACACCTTC. Looking up the rest from reference TRBV19 and TRBJ1-2 gives the full variable domain: DGGITQSPKYLFRKEGQNVTLSCEQNLNHDAMYWYRQDPGQGLRLIYYSQIVNDFQKGDIAEGYSVSREKKESFPLTVTSAQKNPTAFYLCASRADRDSGGYTFGSGTRLTVV.

The CDR3 sequence is CASSQVGTGRAETQYF. As DNA, the CDR3 is TGTGCCAGCAGCCAAGTCGGGACAGGGCGGGCGGAGACCCAGTACTTC. The V gene is TRBV4-2, the J gene TRBJ2-5; 9 bases match TRBD1. Looked up from germline, CDR1 is LGHNA and CDR2 is YNFKEQ. V trimming: 1 base; J trimming: 5 bases; junction bases outside the gene matches: 8. CDR3 length equals 16 residues.

To note about this clone: This sample also contains other DNA sequences that code for the same CDR3. In DNA form, the CDR3 reads TGTGCCAGCAGTGATGGGGCCTCTAGCACAGATACGCAGTATTTT. This translates into CASSDGASSTDTQYF. The gene calls are TRBV6-4 and TRBJ2-3; D is perhaps TRBD1 (5 bases). This CDR3 has 15 amino acids. Per the germline V gene, CDR1 is MRHNA and CDR2 is SNTAGT. Trimming shortened V by 3 bases and J by 0 bases, and 10 bases separated the two germline ends.

This chain uses TRBV6-5 with TRBJ2-5; TRBD1 might be the D (6 bases). CDR3 length: 15 amino acids. With 2 bases removed from V and 1 base from J, the gap between germline ends came to 11 bases. Germline CDR1 MNHEY, CDR2 SVGAGI. The CDR3, as DNA: TGTGCCAGCAGTTACACTTGGACAGCCCAAGAGACCCAGTACTTC. Its translation is CASSYTWTAQETQYF.

As DNA, the CDR3 is TGTGCCTGGAGTGTACAGGGTGCTGGGGCCAACGTCCTGACTTTC. Translated: CAWSVQGAGANVLTF. V and J are TRBV30 and TRBJ2-6; possible D gene TRBD1, 6 bases. The CDR3 loop spans 15 amino acids. CDR1 GTSNPN and CDR2 SVGIG come from the germline V gene (reference sequence). V was pared by 0 bases and J by 2 bases, with 8 bases between.

The chain is built from TRBV6-6 and TRBJ2-7, with TRBD1 matching 7 bases. Germline V gene lookup returns CDR1 MNHNY and CDR2 SVGAGI (reference sequence). CDR3 length: 16 residues. V dropped 5 bases and J dropped 2; count of bases not matched to a gene: 12. This chain's CDR3 is CASSPRQATGTYEQYF. CDR3 DNA: TGTGCCAGCAGTCCCCGGCAAGCGACAGGGACCTACGAGCAGTACTTC.

The chain couples TRBV30 to TRBJ1-2; 7 nucleotides align to TRBD1. The ends lost 0 bases at V and 4 bases at J; junction bases unmatched: 8. This CDR3 contains 15 residues. Germline V gives CDR1 GTSNPN, CDR2 SVGIG (reference sequence). The CDR3 DNA is TGTGCCTGGAGTGTCGGGACAGCGCTTTTCTATGGCTACACCTTC. Translation gives CAWSVGTALFYGYTF.

The chain employs TRBV2 and TRBJ2-1, with 9 bases aligning to TRBD1. CDR1 is SNHLY, CDR2 FYNNEI, per germline. V was clipped by 4 bases and J by 3 bases; unmatched bases: 4. CDR3 length: 15 amino acids. The CDR3 spells CASSAQGAGYNEQFF. CDR3 bases: TGTGCCAGCAGTGCACAGGGGGCGGGCTACAATGAGCAGTTCTTC.

This chain joins TRBV5-8 and TRBJ1-1; D call uncertain. In germline, CDR1 is SGHTS, CDR2 YDEGEE. The ends were cut back, 4 bases at V and 8 bases at J, with 15 bases in the middle. The CDR3 has 13 amino acids. DNA of the CDR3: TGTGCCAGCAGCCGCGGCGGCAGCCCCGAAGCTTTCTTT. Its protein is CASSRGGSPEAFF.

This clone was counted only a few times. The V call is TRBV18, the J call TRBJ1-2; D remains ambiguous. V was shortened by 3 bases and J by 8 bases, with 16 bases between the two germline ends. The CDR3 runs 14 residues. Germline V CDR1 and CDR2: KGHSH, LQKENI. CDR3 in DNA: TGTGCCAGCTCACCGGACGGGGAGCTTGGAGGCTACACCTTC. Protein: CASSPDGELGGYTF.

The rearrangement uses TRBV5-6 and TRBJ1-4; D possibly corresponds to TRBD1 (6 bases). CDR3 length: 15 amino acids. Germline assignment: CDR1 SGHDT and CDR2 YYEEEE. V gave up 0 bases and J gave up 5 bases, with 11 bases separating them. DNA for the CDR3: TGTGCCAGCAGCTTGGGAGACAGGCAGAATGAAAAACTGTTTTTT. Amino acids: CASSLGDRQNEKLFF.

V usage is TRBV29-1 and J usage is TRBJ2-4; D is perhaps TRBD2 (5 bases). The germline V gene encodes CDR1 SQVTM and CDR2 ANQGSEA. Trimming took off 6 bases at V and 8 bases at J, with 14 bases between the two ends. This CDR3 has 12 residues. CDR3 sequence: CSVAEGSDIQYF. CDR3 coding DNA: TGCAGCGTAGCAGAGGGTTCGGACATTCAGTACTTC.

The rearrangement joins TRBV4-2 to TRBJ2-1; 10 bases match TRBD2. This CDR3 is 17 amino acids long. Germline values: CDR1 LGHNA, CDR2 YNFKEQ. Losses at the gene ends were 3 bases for V and 5 bases for J; bases not matched to a gene: 10. For the CDR3, the DNA is TGTGCCAGCAGCCATCTGCCTAGGACTAGCGGTCACAATGAGCAGTTCTTC. This encodes CASSHLPRTSGHNEQFF.

This clone was recorded only once. The V call is TRBV5-1, the J call TRBJ2-5, with 10 bases aligning to TRBD1. Germline CDR1 is SGHRS and CDR2 is YFSETQ. CDR3 length: 14 amino acids. The V segment lost 4 bases and the J segment 5 bases; nucleotides outside the gene matches: 5. This CDR3 reads CASSDRQGAETQYF. The CDR3, as DNA: TGCGCCAGCAGCGATAGACAGGGGGCGGAGACCCAGTACTTC.

The chain recombines TRBV4-3 with TRBJ2-1; 9 nucleotides agree with TRBD2. V lost 4 bases to trimming and J lost 7 bases; unmatched junction nucleotides: 17. The CDR3 is 18 residues long. Germline-derived CDR1 and CDR2 are LGHNA and YSLEER. The CDR3 bases are TGCGCCAGCAGCCGAGGAAGGATAGCGGGAGAGATGAGGAATGAGCAGTTCTTC. This sequence encodes CASSRGRIAGEMRNEQFF.

J is TRBJ2-3 and V is TRBV4-2; D gene unclear. This CDR3 comprises 16 residues. CDR1 and CDR2 from the germline V gene are LGHNA and YNFKEQ. V shed 1 base and J shed 0 bases, with 11 bases lying between them. CDR3 nucleotide sequence: TGTGCCAGCAGCCAAGCTCTCGGTGTAAGCACAGATACGCAGTATTTT. It translates to CASSQALGVSTDTQYF.

This chain links TRBV19 with TRBJ1-6; perhaps TRBD1 as D (5 bases). Between the trimmed V and J ends, which lost 5 bases and 8 bases, there was a span of 16 bases. CDR1 is LNHDA, CDR2 SQIVND, per germline (reference sequence). This CDR3 has 15 amino acids. CDR3 nucleotide sequence: TGTGCCAGTAGTCCCTGGACAATTGGTGATTCACCCCTCCACTTT. Encoded protein: CASSPWTIGDSPLHF.

The CDR3 bases are TGTGCCATCAGTGAGTCGAGGGCCAGCAGCCGGTACGAGCAGTACTTC. Encoded protein: CAISESRASSRYEQYF. The J gene is TRBJ2-7, the V gene TRBV10-3, with a weak D call TRBD2 (5 bases). Trimming cost V 0 bases and J 4 bases, with 16 bases left between them. Germline loops: CDR1 ENHRY, CDR2 SYGVKD. This CDR3 contains 16 residues.

The chain couples TRBV7-7 to TRBJ2-3; TRBD2 aligns across 11 bases. The CDR3 is made up of 18 amino acids. Germline-derived CDR1 and CDR2 are SSHAT and FNYEAQ (reference sequence). V was clipped by 1 base and J by 1 base; unmatched bases: 7. CDR3 DNA sequence: TGTGCCAGCAGCTTAGGTAGCGGGGGGGCACTGGGCACAGATACGCAGTATTTT. This sequence encodes CASSLGSGGALGTDTQYF.

This chain links TRBV5-1 with TRBJ2-5; TRBD1 might be the D (6 bases). Germline lookup yields CDR1 SGHRS and CDR2 YFSETQ. Between the trimmed V and J ends, which lost 3 bases and 2 bases, there was a span of 11 bases. This CDR3 region has 14 residues. The CDR3 loop reads CASSYGDTQETQYF. CDR3 sequence (DNA): TGCGCCAGCAGCTACGGGGACACTCAAGAGACCCAGTACTTC.

This rearrangement joins TRBV7-6 to TRBJ2-7; TRBD2 might be the D (6 bases). Trimming cost V 5 bases and J 5 bases, with 16 bases left between them. Germline lookup yields CDR1 SGHVS and CDR2 FNYEAQ. The CDR3 is 14 amino acids. The CDR3 bases are TGTGCCAGCAGCCGCCCGGGCGGAGGGCACGAGCAGTACTTC. Protein sequence: CASSRPGGGHEQYF. Full variable domain (missing parts from reference TRBV7-6 and TRBJ2-7): GAGVSQSPRYKVTKRGQDVALRCDPISGHVSLYWYRQALGQGPEFLTYFNYEAQQDKSGLPNDRFSAERPEGSISTLTIQRTEQRDSAMYRCASSRPGGGHEQYFGPGTRLTVT.